The next 8 T cell receptor beta chains were all read from a single sample in a study of T cell repertoires in cytomegalovirus infection. MiXCR was run by TCRdb on the reads, yielding one entry per CDR3 protein. Among about 110,000 distinct CDR3 sequences listed, roughly 40% were seen once. Their target antigens are unknown. The sample in question was CD8+ T cells from cultured PBMCs, obtained from culture after CMV antigen stimulation. These receptors were taken from a human donor in good health (CMV status not recorded). Some clones in this sample may be carry-over from other donors' samples.

This clonotype showed up just a few times. The chain recombines TRBV27 with TRBJ1-4, with TRBD1 identical over 9 bases. Germline CDR1 MNHEY, CDR2 SMNVEV (reference sequence). J was trimmed by 2 bases and V by 5 bases; bases with no gene match: 3. This CDR3 contains 15 residues. CDR3 loop: CASSPGQGTNEKLFF. The CDR3 DNA reads as TGTGCCAGCAGTCCGGGACAGGGTACTAATGAAAAACTGTTTTTT.

This clonotype occurred a few times. V gene TRBV7-3 combines with J gene TRBJ2-1, with TRBD2 identical over 9 bases. Germline CDR1 and CDR2: SGHTA and FQGTGA. With 6 bases clipped from V and 4 bases from J, the junction kept 7 bases outside the gene matches. The length of the CDR3 is 15 residues. CDR3 sequence: CASSYGAGGYNEQFF. Written as DNA, the CDR3 is TGTGCCAGCAGTTATGGAGCGGGGGGATACAATGAGCAGTTCTTC. Drawing the rest from reference TRBV7-3 and TRBJ2-1, the complete variable domain is GAGVSQTPSNKVTEKGKYVELRCDPISGHTALYWYRQSLGQGPEFLIYFQGTGAADDSGLPNDRFFAVRPEGSVSTLKIQRTERGDSAVYLCASSYGAGGYNEQFFGPGTRLTVL.

The rearrangement uses TRBV6-5 and TRBJ1-6, with a weak D call TRBD1 (5 bases). V lost 0 bases to trimming and J lost 7 bases, with 13 bases between them. The V gene's germline CDR1 is MNHEY and CDR2 SVGAGI. CDR3 size: 16 residues. The CDR3 protein is CASSYSWTKLNSPLHF. Here the CDR3 DNA reads TGTGCCAGCAGTTACTCCTGGACAAAGCTGAATTCACCCCTCCACTTT.

The V call is TRBV27, the J call TRBJ1-6, with 9 positions matching TRBD1. Losses at the gene ends were 3 bases for V and 8 bases for J; bases not matched to a gene: 5. This CDR3 is 15 amino acids long. The germline V gene encodes CDR1 MNHEY and CDR2 SMNVEV (reference sequence). In nucleotides, the CDR3 is TGTGCCAGCAGTTTGGGACAGGGTCTGGATTCACCCCTCCACTTT. As protein: CASSLGQGLDSPLHF.

This sequence joins TRBV27 and TRBJ2-3; D not certain. From germline, CDR1 is MNHEY and CDR2 SMNVEV (reference sequence). V was clipped by 5 bases and J by 4 bases, with 7 bases between them. The CDR3 totals 12 residues. CDR3 coding DNA: TGTGCCAGCAGTGCAATCGCAGATACGCAGTATTTT. Translating gives CASSAIADTQYF.

This clonotype appeared a few times. This sequence joins TRBV12-3 or TRBV12-4 and TRBJ2-3, with TRBD1 matching over 7 bases. J gave up 2 bases and V 6 bases, and 17 bases lay outside the gene matches. This CDR3 region has 18 residues. CDR3 bases: TGTGCCAGCAGCCAGGGACAGCTGGGTCGCCCGGACACAGATACGCAGTATTTT. Encoded protein: CASSQGQLGRPDTDTQYF.

In this sample, this clonotype turned up a few times. The rearrangement links TRBV19 to TRBJ1-5; TRBD1 matches 8 bases. Trimming took 8 bases from V and 6 from J; bases not matched to a gene: 15. Germline V lookup: CDR1 LNHDA, CDR2 SQIVND (reference sequence). This CDR3 region has 16 residues. The CDR3 DNA follows: TGTGCCAGTGGGGCTACTTTGACAGGGGCGGTTCAGCCCCAGCATTTT. The encoded protein is CASGATLTGAVQPQHF.

V usage is TRBV5-6 and J usage is TRBJ2-2, with TRBD2 identical over 8 bases. Germline assignment: CDR1 SGHDT and CDR2 YYEEEE. V lost 0 bases and J lost 7; bases outside the gene matches: 11. The CDR3 is made up of 17 amino acids. CDR3 loop: CASSLELEAGVGGELFF. CDR3 coding DNA: TGTGCCAGCAGCTTGGAGCTAGAAGCGGGGGTAGGCGGGGAGCTGTTTTTT.